Here is one T cell receptor (beta chain) with its context. Its antigen is not known. All donors participated as healthy donors of bone marrow. The source of the sample is a study of cytomegalovirus exposure and HLA in healthy donors. Study details: Of several hundred genotyped donors, roughly 86% clustered with self-reported Caucasian donors. Study observations and caveats: One variant, a missense change in DCLRE1C, was linked in a later analysis to TCR beta V- and J-gene trimming.

CDR1 is SEHNR, CDR2 FQNEAQ, per germline (reference sequence). Trimming left V 3 bases short and J 3 bases short, with 8 bases between. This CDR3 spans 13 amino acids. PCR used 60 Vbeta primers and 13 Jbeta primers. Sequenced by immunoSEQ multiplex PCR; TCRdb stores in-frame clones only, minus some. The sample has 220,000 or so clones; roughly 75% are singletons. Sequenced: PBMCs. V and J are TRBV7-9 and TRBJ1-1, with D unclear. The clonotype originates from a woman between 25 and 40 years old in good health and CMV-seronegative. CDR3 nucleotides: TGTGCCAGCAGCTTGTATCGGGACACTGAAGCTTTCTTT. The encoded protein is CASSLYRDTEAFF.